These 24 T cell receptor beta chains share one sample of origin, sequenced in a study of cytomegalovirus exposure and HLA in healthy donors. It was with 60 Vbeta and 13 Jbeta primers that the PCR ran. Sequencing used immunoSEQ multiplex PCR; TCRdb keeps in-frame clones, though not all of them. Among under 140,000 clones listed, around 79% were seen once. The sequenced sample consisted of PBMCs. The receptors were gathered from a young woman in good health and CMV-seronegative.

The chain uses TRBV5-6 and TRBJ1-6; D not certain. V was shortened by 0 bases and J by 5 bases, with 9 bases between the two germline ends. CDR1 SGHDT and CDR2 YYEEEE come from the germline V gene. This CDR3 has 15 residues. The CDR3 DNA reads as TGTGCCAGCAGCTTGGACGGCGGCAATAATTCACCCCTCCACTTT. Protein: CASSLDGGNNSPLHF. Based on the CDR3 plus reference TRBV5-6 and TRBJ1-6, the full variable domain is DAGVTQSPTHLIKTRGQQVTLRCSPKSGHDTVSWYQQALGQGPQFIFQYYEEEERQRGNFPDRFSGHQFPNYSSELNVNALLLGDSALYLCASSLDGGNNSPLHFGNGTRLTVT.

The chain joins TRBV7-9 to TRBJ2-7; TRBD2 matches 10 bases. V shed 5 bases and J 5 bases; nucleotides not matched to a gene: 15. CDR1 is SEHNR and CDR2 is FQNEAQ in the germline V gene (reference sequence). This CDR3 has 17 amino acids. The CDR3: CASSSSLPAGGPDEQYF. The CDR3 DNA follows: TGTGCCAGCAGCAGCAGTCTTCCAGCGGGAGGGCCCGACGAGCAGTACTTC. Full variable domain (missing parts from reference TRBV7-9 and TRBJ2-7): DTGVSQNPRHKITKRGQNVTFRCDPISEHNRLYWYRQTLGQGPEFLTYFQNEAQLEKSRLLSDRFSAERPKGSFSTLEIQRTEQGDSAMYLCASSSSLPAGGPDEQYFGPGTRLTVT.

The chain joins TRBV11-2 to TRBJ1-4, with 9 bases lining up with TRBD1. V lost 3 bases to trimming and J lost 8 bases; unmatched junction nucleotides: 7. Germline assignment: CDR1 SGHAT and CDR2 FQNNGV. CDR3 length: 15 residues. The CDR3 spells CASSFPTGGTEKLFF. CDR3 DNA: TGTGCCAGCAGCTTCCCGACAGGGGGAACCGAAAAACTGTTTTTT.

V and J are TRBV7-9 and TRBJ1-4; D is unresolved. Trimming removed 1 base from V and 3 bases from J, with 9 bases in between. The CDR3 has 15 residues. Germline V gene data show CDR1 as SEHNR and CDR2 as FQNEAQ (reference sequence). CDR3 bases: TGTGCCAGCAGCTTAGGAGGGCCCTCTAATGAAAAACTGTTTTTT. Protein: CASSLGGPSNEKLFF.

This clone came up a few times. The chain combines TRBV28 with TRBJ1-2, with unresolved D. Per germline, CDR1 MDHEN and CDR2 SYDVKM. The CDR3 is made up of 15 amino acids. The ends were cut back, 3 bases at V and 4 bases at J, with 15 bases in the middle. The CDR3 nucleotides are TGTGCCAGCAGTTTTTCAAATCCTTCGGGCTATGGCTACACCTTC. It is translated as CASSFSNPSGYGYTF.

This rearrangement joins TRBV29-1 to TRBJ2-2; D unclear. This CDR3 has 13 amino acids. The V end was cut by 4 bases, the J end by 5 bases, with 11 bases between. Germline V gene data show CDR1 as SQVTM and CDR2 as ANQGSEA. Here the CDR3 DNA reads TGCAGCGTTGTTCTAGGCCAGACCGGGGAGCTGTTTTTT. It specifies CSVVLGQTGELFF.

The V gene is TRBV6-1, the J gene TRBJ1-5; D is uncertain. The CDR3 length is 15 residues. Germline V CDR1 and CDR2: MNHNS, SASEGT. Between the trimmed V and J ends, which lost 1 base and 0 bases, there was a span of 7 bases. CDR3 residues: CASSEVRNSNQPQHF. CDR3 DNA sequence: TGTGCCAGCAGTGAAGTTAGAAATAGCAATCAGCCCCAGCATTTT.

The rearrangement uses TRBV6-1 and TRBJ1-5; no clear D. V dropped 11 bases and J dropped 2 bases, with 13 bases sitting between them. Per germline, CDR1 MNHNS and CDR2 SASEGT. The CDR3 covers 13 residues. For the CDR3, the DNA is TGTGCCCACGGGAGGATAGGCAATCAGCCCCAGCATTTT. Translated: CAHGRIGNQPQHF.

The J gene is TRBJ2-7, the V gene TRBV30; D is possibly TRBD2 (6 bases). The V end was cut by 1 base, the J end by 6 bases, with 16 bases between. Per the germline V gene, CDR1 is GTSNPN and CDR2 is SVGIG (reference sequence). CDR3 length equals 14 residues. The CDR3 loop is CAWSGGGALAEQYF. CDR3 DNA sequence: TGTGCCTGGAGTGGTGGAGGGGCGCTTGCCGAGCAGTACTTC.

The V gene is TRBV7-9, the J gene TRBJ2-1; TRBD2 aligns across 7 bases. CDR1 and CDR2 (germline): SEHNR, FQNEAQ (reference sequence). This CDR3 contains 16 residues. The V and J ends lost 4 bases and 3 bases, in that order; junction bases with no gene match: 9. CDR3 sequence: CASSYELAEVYNEQFF. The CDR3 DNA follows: TGTGCCAGCAGCTACGAGCTAGCGGAGGTCTACAATGAGCAGTTCTTC.

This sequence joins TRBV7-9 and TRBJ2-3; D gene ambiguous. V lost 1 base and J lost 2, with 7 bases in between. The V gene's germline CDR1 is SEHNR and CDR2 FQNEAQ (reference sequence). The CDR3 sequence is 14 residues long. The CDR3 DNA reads TGTGCCAGCAGCTTAGAGTACAACACAGATACGCAGTATTTT. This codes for CASSLEYNTDTQYF.

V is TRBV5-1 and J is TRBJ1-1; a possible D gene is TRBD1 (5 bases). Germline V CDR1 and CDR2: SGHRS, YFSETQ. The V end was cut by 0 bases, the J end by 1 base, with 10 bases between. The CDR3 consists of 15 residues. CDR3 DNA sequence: TGCGCCAGCAGCTTGGAGGGGCGGGAGAACACTGAAGCTTTCTTT. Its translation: CASSLEGRENTEAFF.

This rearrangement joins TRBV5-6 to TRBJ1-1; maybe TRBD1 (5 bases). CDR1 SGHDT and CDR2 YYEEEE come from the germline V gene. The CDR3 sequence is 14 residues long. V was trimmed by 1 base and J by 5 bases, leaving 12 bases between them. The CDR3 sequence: CASSLQGGNTEAFF. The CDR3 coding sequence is TGTGCCAGCAGCTTGCAGGGAGGGAATACTGAAGCTTTCTTT.

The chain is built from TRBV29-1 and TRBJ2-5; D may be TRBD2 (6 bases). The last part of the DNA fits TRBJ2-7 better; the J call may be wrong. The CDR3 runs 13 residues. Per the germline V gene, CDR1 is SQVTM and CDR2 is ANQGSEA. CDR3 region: CSVGGGSSYEQYF. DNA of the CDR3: TGCAGCGTTGGTGGAGGGAGCTCCTACGAGCAGTACTTC.

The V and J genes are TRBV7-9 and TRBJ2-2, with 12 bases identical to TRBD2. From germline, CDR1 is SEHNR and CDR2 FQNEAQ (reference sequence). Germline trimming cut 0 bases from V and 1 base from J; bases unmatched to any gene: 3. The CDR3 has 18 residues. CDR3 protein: CASSLAALAGGNTGELFF. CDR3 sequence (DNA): TGTGCCAGCAGCTTAGCAGCACTAGCGGGAGGGAACACCGGGGAGCTGTTTTTT.

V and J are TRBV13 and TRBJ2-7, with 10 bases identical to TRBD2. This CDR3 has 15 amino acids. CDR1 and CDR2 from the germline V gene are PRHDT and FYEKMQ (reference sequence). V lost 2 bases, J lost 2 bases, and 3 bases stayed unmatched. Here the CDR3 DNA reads TGTGCCAGCAGCTTATCCAGCGGGAGGGCCTACGAGCAGTACTTC. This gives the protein CASSLSSGRAYEQYF. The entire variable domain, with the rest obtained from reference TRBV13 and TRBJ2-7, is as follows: AAGVIQSPRHLIKEKRETATLKCYPIPRHDTVYWYQQGPGQDPQFLISFYEKMQSDKGSIPDRFSAQQFSDYHSELNMSSLELGDSALYFCASSLSSGRAYEQYFGPGTRLTVT.

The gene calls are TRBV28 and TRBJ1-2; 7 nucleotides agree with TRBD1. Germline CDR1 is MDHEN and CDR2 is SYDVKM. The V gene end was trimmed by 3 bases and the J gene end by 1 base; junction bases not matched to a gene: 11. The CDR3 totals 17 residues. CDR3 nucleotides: TGTGCCAGCAGTTTCAGGACAGGCGTTAGCGTTAACTATGGCTACACCTTC. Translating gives CASSFRTGVSVNYGYTF.

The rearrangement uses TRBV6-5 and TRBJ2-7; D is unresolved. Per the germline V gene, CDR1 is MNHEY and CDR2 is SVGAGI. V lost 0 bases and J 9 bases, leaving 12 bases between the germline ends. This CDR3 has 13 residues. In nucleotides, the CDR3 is TGTGCCAGCAGTTACTCGAAACAGAACTTGCAGTACTTC. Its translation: CASSYSKQNLQYF.

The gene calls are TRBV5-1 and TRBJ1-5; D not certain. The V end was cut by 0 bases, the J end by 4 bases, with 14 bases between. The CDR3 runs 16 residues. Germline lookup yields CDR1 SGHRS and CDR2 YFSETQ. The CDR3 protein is CASSLGVVGGNQPQHF. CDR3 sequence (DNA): TGCGCCAGCAGCTTGGGGGTAGTGGGAGGAAATCAGCCCCAGCATTTT.

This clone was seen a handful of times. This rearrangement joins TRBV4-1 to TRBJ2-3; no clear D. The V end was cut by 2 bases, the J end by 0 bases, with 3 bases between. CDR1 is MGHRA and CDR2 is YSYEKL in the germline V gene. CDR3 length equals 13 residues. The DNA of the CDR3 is TGCGCCAGCAGCCAAACTAGCACAGATACGCAGTATTTT. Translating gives CASSQTSTDTQYF.

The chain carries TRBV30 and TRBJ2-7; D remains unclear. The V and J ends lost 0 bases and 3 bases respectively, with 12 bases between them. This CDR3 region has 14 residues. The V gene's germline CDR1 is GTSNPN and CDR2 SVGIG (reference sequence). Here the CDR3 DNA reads TGTGCCTGGAGTGTTTCGCAGATTATCTACGAGCAGTACTTC. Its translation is CAWSVSQIIYEQYF.

CDR3 loop: CASSQMTGGTEAFF. In nucleotides, the CDR3 is TGTGCCAGCAGCCAGATGACAGGGGGAACTGAAGCTTTCTTT. The chain employs TRBV4-2 and TRBJ1-1, with 9 nucleotides matching TRBD1. Germline V gene data show CDR1 as LGHNA and CDR2 as YNFKEQ. CDR3 size: 14 residues. With 3 bases clipped from V and 5 bases from J, the junction kept 4 bases outside the gene matches.

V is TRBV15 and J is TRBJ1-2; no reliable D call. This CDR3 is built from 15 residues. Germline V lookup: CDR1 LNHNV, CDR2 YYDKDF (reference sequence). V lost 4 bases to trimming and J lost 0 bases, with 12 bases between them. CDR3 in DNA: TGTGCCACCAGCAACCAGTCTGGAGCTAACTATGGCTACACCTTC. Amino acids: CATSNQSGANYGYTF. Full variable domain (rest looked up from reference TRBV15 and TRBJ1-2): DAMVIQNPRYQVTQFGKPVTLSCSQTLNHNVMYWYQQKSSQAPKLLFHYYDKDFNNEADTPDNFQSRRPNTSFCFLDIRSPGLGDTAMYLCATSNQSGANYGYTFGSGTRLTVV.

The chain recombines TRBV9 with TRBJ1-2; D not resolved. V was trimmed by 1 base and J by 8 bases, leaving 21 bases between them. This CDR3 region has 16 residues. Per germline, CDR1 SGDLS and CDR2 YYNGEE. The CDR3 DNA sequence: TGTGCCAGCAGCGTAAGTCCCAGGAAAAGGAAGACGGGCTACACCTTC. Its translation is CASSVSPRKRKTGYTF. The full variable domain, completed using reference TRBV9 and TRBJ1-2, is DSGVTQTPKHLITATGQRVTLRCSPRSGDLSVYWYQQSLDQGLQFLIQYYNGEERAKGNILERFSAQQFPDLHSELNLSSLELGDSALYFCASSVSPRKRKTGYTFGSGTRLTVV.